This TCR beta chain is drawn from a study of blood T cell repertoires in COVID-19. Across the study: Samples representing acute and convalescent COVID-19 were sourced from the United States, Italy and Spain. T cells, B-cell-depleted T cells, or PBMCs provided the cDNA or gDNA that served as material.

This clone came up once. Authors' analysis steps: Estimation of nucleated cell counts relied on the amplification of reference gene primers. The table came from immunoSEQ multiplex PCR; TCRdb's copy has only in-frame clones and leaves some out. The V and J calls and clone size are taken from that table; D and trimming were inferred from the DNA. The sample includes over 40,000 clones, about 89% seen only once; the top ten take about 28%. This CDR3 is built from 16 residues. Germline values: CDR1 MNHNY, CDR2 SVGAGI (reference sequence). V lost 5 bases to trimming and J lost 0 bases, with 17 bases between them.

The chain links TRBV6-6 to TRBJ2-7, with a possible D match to TRBD2 (6 bases). Sequenced sample: peripheral blood. This TCR was recovered from a human donor in a cohort sampled during active COVID-19. Here the CDR3 reads CASSPGVVGGSYEQYV. The DNA of the CDR3 is TGTGCCAGCAGTCCCGGGGTGGTGGGGGGCTCCTACGAGCAGTACGTC.